This T cell receptor (beta chain) was captured in a study of CD8 T cells in Susac syndrome (dated by TCRdb to the late 2010s). Regarding the complete study: Among the Susac syndrome patients who were sequenced, clinically active disease was present in 5 or 6 and clinical remission was observed in under ten. The study used repertoire sequencing to test whether antigen drove CD8+ T cell activation and differentiation in Susac syndrome. At blood withdrawal, Susac syndrome patients were either therapy-naive, taking corticosteroids (in some cases with IVIg as well), or taking IVIg alone. The study compared CD8+ T cell repertoire clonality among 11 to 12 healthy donors, around 14 Susac syndrome patients and about 16 multiple sclerosis patients.

CDR1 and CDR2, per the germline V gene, are SQVTM and ANQGSEA. Deletion took 7 bases off V and 1 base off J, with a span of 7 bases between the germline ends. The CDR3 numbers 11 residues from cysteine through phenylalanine. Only the CDR3 DNA is retained, 33 bases long and in frame from the first base. High-throughput TCR beta sequencing profiled peripheral blood CD8+ and CD4+ T cells from healthy donors, Susac syndrome patients and multiple sclerosis patients. Recently defined diagnostic criteria for definite or probable disease were met by the Susac syndrome patients. Bulk CD8+ and CD4+ T cells were purified by magnetic negative isolation, whereas CD8+ TEMRA cells were enriched by FACS. Blood was drawn into EDTA tubes, processed within 24 hours, and PBMCs were isolated by density gradient centrifugation. PBMCs intended for TCR sequencing were frozen in liquid nitrogen and were later thawed in a 37 degrees C water bath. The sorted or isolated CD4+, CD8+ and CD8+ TEMRA cells reached a purity of at least 90%.

RNA was extracted using the RNeasy kit, and roughly 0.45 to 1 ug of the RNA was reverse transcribed with random hexamers. The immunoSEQ multiplex PCR assay, which covers 54 Vbeta and 13 Jbeta segments, was used to amplify TCR beta CDR3 regions. PCR amplification bias was corrected using a synthetic template baseline for primer optimization and computational correction. In the source study's methods: Only productive sequences were kept, with reads annotated to V, D and J genes according to IMGT and analyzed in immunoSEQ Analyzer. Clonality was computed as one minus Shannon entropy normalized by log2 of the number of productive unique sequences. For each patient and control, public and private clones were evaluated within the 100 most prevalent clones. A clone was defined as Susac-specific if it was absent from the healthy and MS cohorts, from 1052 published viral clones and from other ImmuneACCESS disease sequences. TCRdb passed the public sequencing reads through fastp at Q25 and MiXCR, retaining productive beta sequences. Each CDR3 protein appears once, grouped with its most common genes and DNA. TCRdb assigned the V and J calls; the authors' analysis was not used. Here the sample has roughly 80,000 distinct CDR3 sequences; approximately 94% occur a single time. Roughly 0.5% of the sample is taken by the ten largest.

Study-level results and caveats: Clonal expansion was observed in Susac syndrome CD8+ repertoires, with the highest expansion in CD8+ TEMRA cells and greater expansion in clinically active than in remitting patients. Sixteen Susac-specific public clones were identified in the total CD8+ repertoire, and five or six Susac-specific public clones were identified in the CD8+ TEMRA repertoire. The number of individuals in the TCR sequencing and HLA analysis was acknowledged as relatively small.

A remark on this clonotype: Its antigen target is currently unknown. Base-call qualities are not available, and no considerably larger clone is one nucleotide away.

The sequence was obtained from a human donor with Susac syndrome. Sequencing was done on a sample of CD8+ T cells from PBMCs. The V and J segments used are TRBV29-1 and TRBJ1-1; TRBD1 is a weak D gene call, 5 bases matching. The DNA reads as follows: TGCAGCGCTACAGGGAACACTGAAGCTTTCTTT. Its translation reads: CSATGNTEAFF. The CDR3 plus the reference TRBV29-1 and TRBJ1-1 genes for the other parts give the full variable domain: SAVISQKPSRDICQRGTSLTIQCQVDSQVTMMFWYRQQPGQSLTLIATANQGSEATYESGFVIDKFPISRPNLTFSTLTVSNMSPEDSSIYLCSATGNTEAFFGQGTRLTVV.